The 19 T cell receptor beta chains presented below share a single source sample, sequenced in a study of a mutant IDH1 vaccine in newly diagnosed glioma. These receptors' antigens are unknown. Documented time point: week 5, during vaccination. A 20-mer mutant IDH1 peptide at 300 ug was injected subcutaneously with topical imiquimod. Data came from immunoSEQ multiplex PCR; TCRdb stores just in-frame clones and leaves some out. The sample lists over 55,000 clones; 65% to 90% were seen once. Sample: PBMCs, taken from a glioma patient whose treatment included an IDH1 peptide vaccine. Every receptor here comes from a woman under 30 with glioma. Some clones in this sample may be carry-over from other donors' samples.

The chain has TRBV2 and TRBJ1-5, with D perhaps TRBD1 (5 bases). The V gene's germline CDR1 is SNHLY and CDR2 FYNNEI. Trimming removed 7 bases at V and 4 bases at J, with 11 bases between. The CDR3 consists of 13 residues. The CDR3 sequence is CASMQGENQPQHF. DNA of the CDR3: TGTGCCAGCATGCAGGGAGAAAATCAGCCCCAGCATTTT.

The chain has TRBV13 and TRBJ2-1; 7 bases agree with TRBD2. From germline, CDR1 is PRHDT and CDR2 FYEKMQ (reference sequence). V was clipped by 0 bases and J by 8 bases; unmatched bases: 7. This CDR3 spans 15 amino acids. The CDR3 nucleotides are TGTGCCAGCAGCTTAGGGATCGGTACTAGCGATGAGCAGTTCTTC. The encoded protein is CASSLGIGTSDEQFF.

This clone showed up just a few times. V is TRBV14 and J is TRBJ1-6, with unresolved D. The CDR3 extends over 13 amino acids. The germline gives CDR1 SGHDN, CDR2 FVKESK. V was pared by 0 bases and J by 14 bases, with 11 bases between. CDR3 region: CASSQDLGSSLHF. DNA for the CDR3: TGTGCCAGCAGCCAAGATCTTGGGAGCTCCCTCCACTTT.

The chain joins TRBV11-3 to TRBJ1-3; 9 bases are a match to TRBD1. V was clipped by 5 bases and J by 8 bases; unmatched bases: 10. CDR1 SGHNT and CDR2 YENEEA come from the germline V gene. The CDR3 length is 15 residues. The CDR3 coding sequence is TGTGCCAGCAGCCCTCGAGGACAGGGGTGGCACACCATATATTTT. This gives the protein CASSPRGQGWHTIYF.

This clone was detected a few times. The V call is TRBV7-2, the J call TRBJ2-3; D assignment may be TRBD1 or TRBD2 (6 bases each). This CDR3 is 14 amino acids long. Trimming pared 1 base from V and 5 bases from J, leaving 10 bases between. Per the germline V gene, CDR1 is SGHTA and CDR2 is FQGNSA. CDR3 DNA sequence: TGTGCCAGCAGCTTAGTTGGGGGGCGAGATACGCAGTATTTT. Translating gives CASSLVGGRDTQYF.

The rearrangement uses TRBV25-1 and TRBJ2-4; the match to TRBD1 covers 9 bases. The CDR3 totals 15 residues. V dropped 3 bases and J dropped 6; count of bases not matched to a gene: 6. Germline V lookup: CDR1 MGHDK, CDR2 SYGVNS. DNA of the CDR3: TGTGCCAGCAGTGACGTGGGACAGGGCGGAAACATTCAGTACTTC. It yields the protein CASSDVGQGGNIQYF.

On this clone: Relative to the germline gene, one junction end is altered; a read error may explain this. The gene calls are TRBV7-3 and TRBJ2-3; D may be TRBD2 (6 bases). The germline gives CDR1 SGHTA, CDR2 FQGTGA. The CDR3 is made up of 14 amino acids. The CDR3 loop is CASSLYGGTDTQYF. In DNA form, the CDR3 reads TGTGCCAGTAGCTTATACGGGGGAACAGATACGCAGTATTTT.

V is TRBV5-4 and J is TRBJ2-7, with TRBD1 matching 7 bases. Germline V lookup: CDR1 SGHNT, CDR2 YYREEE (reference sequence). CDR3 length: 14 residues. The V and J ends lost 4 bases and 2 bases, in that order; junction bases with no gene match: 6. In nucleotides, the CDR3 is TGTGCCAGCAGCCCGGGACAGAAGACCTACGAGCAGTACTTC. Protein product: CASSPGQKTYEQYF.

The CDR3 here is CASSPPWRSYEQYF. In DNA form, the CDR3 reads TGCGCCAGCAGTCCGCCTTGGCGGTCCTACGAGCAGTACTTC. The V call is TRBV10-2, the J call TRBJ2-7; no reliable D call. Trimming shortened V by 5 bases and J by 1 base, and 12 bases separated the two germline ends. The germline CDR1 and CDR2 sequences are WSHSY and SAAADI. This CDR3 contains 14 residues.

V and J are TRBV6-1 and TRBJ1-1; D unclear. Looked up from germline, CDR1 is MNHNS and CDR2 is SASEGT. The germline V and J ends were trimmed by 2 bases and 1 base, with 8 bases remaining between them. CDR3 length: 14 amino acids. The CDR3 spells CASSESGWNTEAFF. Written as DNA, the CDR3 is TGTGCCAGCAGTGAAAGCGGCTGGAACACTGAAGCTTTCTTT.

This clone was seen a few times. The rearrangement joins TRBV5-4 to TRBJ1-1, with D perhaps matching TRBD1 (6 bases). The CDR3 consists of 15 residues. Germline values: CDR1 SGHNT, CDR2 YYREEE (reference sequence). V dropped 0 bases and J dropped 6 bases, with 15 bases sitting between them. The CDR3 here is CASSLEGGSRAEAFF. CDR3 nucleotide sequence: TGTGCCAGCAGCTTGGAGGGGGGGAGTAGGGCTGAAGCTTTCTTT.

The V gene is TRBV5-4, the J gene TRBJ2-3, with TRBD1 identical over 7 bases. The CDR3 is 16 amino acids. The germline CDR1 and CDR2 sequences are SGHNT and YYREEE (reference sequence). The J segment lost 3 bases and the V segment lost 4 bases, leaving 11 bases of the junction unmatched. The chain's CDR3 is CASSLGTAIKTDTQYF. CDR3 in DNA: TGTGCCAGCAGCCTCGGGACAGCCATCAAAACAGATACGCAGTATTTT.

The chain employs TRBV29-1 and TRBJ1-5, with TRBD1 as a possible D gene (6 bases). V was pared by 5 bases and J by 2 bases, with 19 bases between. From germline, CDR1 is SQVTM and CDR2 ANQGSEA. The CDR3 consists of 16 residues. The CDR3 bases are TGCAGCGTTAGCAGCCCGGGGGCTCTGGGCAATCAGCCCCAGCATTTT. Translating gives CSVSSPGALGNQPQHF.

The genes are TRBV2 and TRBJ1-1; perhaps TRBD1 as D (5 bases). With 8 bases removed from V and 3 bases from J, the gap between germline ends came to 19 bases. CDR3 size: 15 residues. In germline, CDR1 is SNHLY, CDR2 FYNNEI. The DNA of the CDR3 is TGTGCCAGCCCATGGAGGCGGGGACGGGACACTGAAGCTTTCTTT. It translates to CASPWRRGRDTEAFF.

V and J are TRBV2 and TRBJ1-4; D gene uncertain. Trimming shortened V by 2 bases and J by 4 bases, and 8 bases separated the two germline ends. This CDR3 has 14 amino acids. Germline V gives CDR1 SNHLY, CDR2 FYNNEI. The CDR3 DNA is TGTGCCAGCAGTGAAACTGCGGTTAATGAAAAACTGTTTTTT. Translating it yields CASSETAVNEKLFF. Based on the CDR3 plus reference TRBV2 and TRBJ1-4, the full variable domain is EPEVTQTPSHQVTQMGQEVILRCVPISNHLYFYWYRQILGQKVEFLVSFYNNEISEKSEIFDDQFSVERPDGSNFTLKIRSTKLEDSAMYFCASSETAVNEKLFFGSGTQLSVL.

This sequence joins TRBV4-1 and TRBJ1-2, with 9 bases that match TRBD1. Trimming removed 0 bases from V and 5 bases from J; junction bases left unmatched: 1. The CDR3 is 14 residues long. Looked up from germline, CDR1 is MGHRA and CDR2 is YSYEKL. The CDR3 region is CASSQDDRGYGYTF. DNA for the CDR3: TGCGCCAGCAGCCAAGACGACAGGGGGTATGGCTACACCTTC.

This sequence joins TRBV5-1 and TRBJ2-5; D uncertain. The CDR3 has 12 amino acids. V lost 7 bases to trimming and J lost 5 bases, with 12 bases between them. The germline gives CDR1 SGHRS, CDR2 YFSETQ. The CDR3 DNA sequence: TGCGCCAGCGCTCCGGTGGGGGAGACCCAGTACTTC. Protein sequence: CASAPVGETQYF.

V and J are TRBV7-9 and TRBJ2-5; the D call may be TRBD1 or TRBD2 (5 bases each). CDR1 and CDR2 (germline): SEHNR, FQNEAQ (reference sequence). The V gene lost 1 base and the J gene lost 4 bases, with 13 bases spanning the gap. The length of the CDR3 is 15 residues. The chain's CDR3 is CASSLEASGGETQYF. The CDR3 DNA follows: TGTGCCAGCAGCTTAGAGGCCAGTGGGGGAGAGACCCAGTACTTC.

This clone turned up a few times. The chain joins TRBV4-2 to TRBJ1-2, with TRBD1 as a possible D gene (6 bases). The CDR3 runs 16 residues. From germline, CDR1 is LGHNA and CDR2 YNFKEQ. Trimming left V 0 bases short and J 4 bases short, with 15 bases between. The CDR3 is CASSQEPKDSGYGYTF. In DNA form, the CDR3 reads TGTGCCAGCAGCCAAGAACCCAAGGACAGTGGCTATGGCTACACCTTC.